The sequence of this T cell receptor (beta chain) was determined in a study of human T cells and chemical hapten exposure. In TCRdb, the RACE reads were re-called with MiXCR into one record per CDR3 protein. The sample records about 80,000 distinct CDR3 sequences, about 15% being singletons. Time point noted: pre-sensitization, week 0. Specified treatment: therapeutic diphenylcyclopropenone sensitization with weekly scalp DPC. The sequence came from a woman between 50 and 59 years old with alopecia areata. Some clones in this sample may be carry-over from other donors' samples. The sequenced sample was whole blood, obtained in connection with sensitization to the hapten diphenylcyclopropenone (DPC).

The CDR3 DNA follows: TGTGCCGGGCGGGGAACGAACACCGGGGAGCTGTTTTTT. Its protein product is CAGRGTNTGELFF. The V gene is TRBV11-2, the J gene TRBJ2-2; maybe TRBD2 (6 bases). The CDR3 covers 13 residues. The germline gives CDR1 SGHAT, CDR2 FQNNGV. The V gene lost 11 bases and the J gene lost 0 bases, with 10 bases spanning the gap.